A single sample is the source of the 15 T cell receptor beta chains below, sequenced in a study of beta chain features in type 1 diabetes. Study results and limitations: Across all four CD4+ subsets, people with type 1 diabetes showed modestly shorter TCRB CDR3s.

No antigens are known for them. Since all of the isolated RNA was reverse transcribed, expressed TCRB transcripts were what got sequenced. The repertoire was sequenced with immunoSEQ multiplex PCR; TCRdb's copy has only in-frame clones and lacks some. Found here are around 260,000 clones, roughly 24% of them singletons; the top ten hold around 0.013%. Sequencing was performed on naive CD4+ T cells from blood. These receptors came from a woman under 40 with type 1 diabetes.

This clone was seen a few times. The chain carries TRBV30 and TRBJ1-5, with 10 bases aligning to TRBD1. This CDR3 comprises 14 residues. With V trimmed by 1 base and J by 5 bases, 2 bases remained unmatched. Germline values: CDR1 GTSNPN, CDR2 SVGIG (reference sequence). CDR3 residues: CAWSGGQGHQPQHF. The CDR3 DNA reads TGTGCCTGGAGTGGGGGACAGGGGCATCAGCCCCAGCATTTT.

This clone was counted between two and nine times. The CDR3 here is CASSQGLADSYEQYF. CDR3 sequence (DNA): TGCGCCAGCAGCCAGGGACTAGCGGACTCTTACGAGCAGTACTTC. The gene calls are TRBV4-1 and TRBJ2-7; 11 nucleotides match TRBD2. The CDR3 consists of 15 residues. Germline V lookup: CDR1 MGHRA, CDR2 YSYEKL. V was pared by 3 bases and J by 4 bases, with 5 bases of the junction left unmatched.

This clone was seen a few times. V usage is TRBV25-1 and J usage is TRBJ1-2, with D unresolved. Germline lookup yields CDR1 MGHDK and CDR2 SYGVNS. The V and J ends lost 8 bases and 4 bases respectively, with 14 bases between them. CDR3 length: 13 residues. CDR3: CASYPSGGYGYTF. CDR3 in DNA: TGTGCCAGCTACCCCAGTGGCGGCTATGGCTACACCTTC.

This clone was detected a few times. The CDR3 DNA follows: TGTGCCAGCAGGAGAATGAACACTGAAGCTTTCTTT. The encoded protein is CASRRMNTEAFF. V and J are TRBV7-9 and TRBJ1-1; D unclear. The CDR3 is 12 amino acids. Germline V gives CDR1 SEHNR, CDR2 FQNEAQ (reference sequence). The V gene lost 6 bases and the J gene lost 0 bases, with 5 bases spanning the gap.

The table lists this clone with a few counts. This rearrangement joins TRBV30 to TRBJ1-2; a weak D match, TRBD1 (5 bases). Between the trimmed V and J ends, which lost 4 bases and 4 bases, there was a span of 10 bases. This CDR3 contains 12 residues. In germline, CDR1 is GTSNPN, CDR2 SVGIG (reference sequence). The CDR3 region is CAWTRAVYGYTF. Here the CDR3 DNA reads TGTGCCTGGACCAGGGCGGTCTATGGCTACACCTTC. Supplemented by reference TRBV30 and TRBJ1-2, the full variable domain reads SQTIHQWPATLVQPVGSPLSLECTVEGTSNPNLYWYRQAAGRGLQLLFYSVGIGQISSEVPQNLSASRPQDRQFILSSKKLLLSDSGFYLCAWTRAVYGYTFGSGTRLTVV.

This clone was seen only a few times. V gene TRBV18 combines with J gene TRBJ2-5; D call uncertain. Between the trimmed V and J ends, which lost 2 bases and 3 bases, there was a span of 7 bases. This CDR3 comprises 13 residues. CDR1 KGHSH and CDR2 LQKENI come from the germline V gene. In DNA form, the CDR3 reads TGTGCCAGCTCACCAGTAAGCGAAGAGACCCAGTACTTC. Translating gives CASSPVSEETQYF.

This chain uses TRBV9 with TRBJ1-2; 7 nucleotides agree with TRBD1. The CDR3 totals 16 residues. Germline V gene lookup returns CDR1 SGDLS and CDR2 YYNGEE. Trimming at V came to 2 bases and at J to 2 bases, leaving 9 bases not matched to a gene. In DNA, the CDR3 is TGTGCCAGCAGCGTGGGACCCGGGACAGCAAACTATGGCTACACCTTC. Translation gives CASSVGPGTANYGYTF. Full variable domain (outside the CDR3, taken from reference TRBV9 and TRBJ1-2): DSGVTQTPKHLITATGQRVTLRCSPRSGDLSVYWYQQSLDQGLQFLIQYYNGEERAKGNILERFSAQQFPDLHSELNLSSLELGDSALYFCASSVGPGTANYGYTFGSGTRLTVV.

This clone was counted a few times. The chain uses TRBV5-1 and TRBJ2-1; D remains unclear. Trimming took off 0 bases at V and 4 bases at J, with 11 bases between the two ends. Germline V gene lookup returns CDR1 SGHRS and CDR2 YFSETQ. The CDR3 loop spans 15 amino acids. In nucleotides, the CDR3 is TGCGCCAGCAGCTTGGGTCCAACGGGTTACAATGAGCAGTTCTTC. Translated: CASSLGPTGYNEQFF.

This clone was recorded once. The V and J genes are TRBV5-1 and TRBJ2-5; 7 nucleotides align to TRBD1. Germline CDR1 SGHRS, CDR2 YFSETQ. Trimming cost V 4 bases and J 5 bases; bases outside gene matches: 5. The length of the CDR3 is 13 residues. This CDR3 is CASSAWTGETQYF. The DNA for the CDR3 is TGCGCCAGCAGCGCCTGGACAGGCGAGACCCAGTACTTC.

In nucleotides, the CDR3 is TGTGCCAGCAGCCAAGGAGCGAGCACAGATACGCAGTATTTT. The encoded protein is CASSQGASTDTQYF. V usage is TRBV14 and J usage is TRBJ2-3; D uncertain. The CDR3 runs to 14 residues. CDR1 SGHDN and CDR2 FVKESK come from the germline V gene. V was shortened by 1 base and J by 0 bases, with 5 bases between the two germline ends. Full variable domain (outside the CDR3, taken from reference TRBV14 and TRBJ2-3): EAGVTQFPSHSVIEKGQTVTLRCDPISGHDNLYWYRRVMGKEIKFLLHFVKESKQDESGMPNNRFLAERTGGTYSTLKVQPAELEDSGVYFCASSQGASTDTQYFGPGTRLTVL.

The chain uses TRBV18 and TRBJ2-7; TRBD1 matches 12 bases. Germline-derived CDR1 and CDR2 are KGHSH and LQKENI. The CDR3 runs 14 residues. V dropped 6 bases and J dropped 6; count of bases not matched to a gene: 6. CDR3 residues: CASSPGQGASEQYF. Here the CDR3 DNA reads TGTGCCAGCTCCCCGGGACAGGGGGCGTCCGAGCAGTACTTC.

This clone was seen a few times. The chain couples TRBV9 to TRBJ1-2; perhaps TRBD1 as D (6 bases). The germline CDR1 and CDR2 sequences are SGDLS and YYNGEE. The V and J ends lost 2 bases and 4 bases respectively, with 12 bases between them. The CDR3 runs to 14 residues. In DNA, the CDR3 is TGTGCCAGCAGCGTTGAGGACAGAGCCTATGGCTACACCTTC. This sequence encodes CASSVEDRAYGYTF.

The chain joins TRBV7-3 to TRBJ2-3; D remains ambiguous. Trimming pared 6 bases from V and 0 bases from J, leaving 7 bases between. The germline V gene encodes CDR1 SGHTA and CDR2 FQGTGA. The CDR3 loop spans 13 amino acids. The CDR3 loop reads CASRSQSTDTQYF. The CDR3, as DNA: TGTGCCAGCAGATCCCAGAGCACAGATACGCAGTATTTT.

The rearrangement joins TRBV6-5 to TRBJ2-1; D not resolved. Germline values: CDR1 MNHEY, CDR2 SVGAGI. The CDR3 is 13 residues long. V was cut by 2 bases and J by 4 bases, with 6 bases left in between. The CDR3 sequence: CASSYRRYNEQFF. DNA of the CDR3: TGTGCCAGCAGTTACCGTCGGTACAATGAGCAGTTCTTC.

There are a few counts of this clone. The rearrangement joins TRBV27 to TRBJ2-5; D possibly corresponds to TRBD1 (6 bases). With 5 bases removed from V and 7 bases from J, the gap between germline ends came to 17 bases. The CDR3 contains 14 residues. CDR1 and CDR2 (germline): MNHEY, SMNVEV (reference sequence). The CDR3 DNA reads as TGTGCCAGCAGTCCCTTGACAGGCTCCGGGACCCAGTACTTC. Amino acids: CASSPLTGSGTQYF.